This T cell receptor beta chain derives from a study of T cell repertoires in cytomegalovirus infection. Germline lookup yields CDR1 MDHEN and CDR2 SYDVKM. Trimming removed 6 bases from V and 10 bases from J; junction bases left unmatched: 8. The CDR3 has 15 residues. On this clonotype: Its antigen remains unknown.

From the reads, TCRdb called clonotypes with MiXCR, one entry per CDR3 protein. The sample records 140,000 to 150,000 distinct CDR3 sequences, approximately 30% being singletons. This chain joins TRBV28 and TRBJ1-6; TRBD1 agrees at 11 bases. The clonotype was recovered from a human donor in good health (CMV status not recorded). Some clones in this sample may be carry-over from other donors' samples. The source was CD8+ T cells from cultured PBMCs, collected from culture after CMV antigen stimulation. CDR3 amino acids: CASSPPGQGDSPLHF. The CDR3 bases are TGTGCCAGCAGCCCTCCGGGACAGGGGGACTCACCCCTCCACTTT.